This TCR beta chain stems from a study of cytomegalovirus exposure and HLA in healthy donors. Study context: Approximately 180 million T cells yielded 90 million to 130 million unique TCR beta sequences, as an earlier analysis found.

The germline V gene has CDR1 SNHLY and CDR2 FYNNEI. The junction had 5 bases not matched to a gene; V was cut back by 6 bases and J by 4 bases. There are 15 residues in the CDR3. Study-level points and caveats: Most subjects had HLA-A and HLA-B alleles reportedly predicted accurately by TCR beta sequences. Exclusion applied to some V segments, including TRBV6-2 and TRBV6-3, as they were indistinguishable. Reportedly, fewer N-insertions than the approximately 680-donor mean appeared in an Asian-associated ancestry cluster in a later analysis.

Amplification used 60 Vbeta primers and 13 Jbeta primers. Data came from immunoSEQ multiplex PCR; TCRdb stores just in-frame clones and leaves some out. Here the sample table reports some 200,000 clones. Of note for this clone: Its antigen is still unknown.

The chain is built from TRBV2 and TRBJ2-1; TRBD2 agrees at 11 bases. Material: PBMCs. The clonotype comes from a woman between 18 and 29 years old in good health and CMV-seropositive. CDR3 amino acids: CASRAGTSGYNEQFF. The CDR3, as DNA: TGTGCCAGCAGAGCCGGGACTAGCGGATACAATGAGCAGTTCTTC.